The rows below give T cell receptor beta chains drawn from one sample of a study of blood T cell repertoires in COVID-19. Assay: immunoSEQ multiplex PCR; the TCRdb copy retains only in-frame clones and omits some. The sample lists some 200,000 clones, roughly four fifths seen once, with about 10% in the top ten. Source material: PBMCs or T cells enriched from blood (not recorded which). The receptor set was obtained from a man aged 40-49 years who had recovered from COVID-19. CDR3s include the opening cysteine and the closing phenylalanine or tryptophan. A D gene is named only where the DNA matches it firmly. A row's size may be missing; if present it is once, few, many or a size class.

V gene	clone size	J gene	D gene	CDR3 DNA	CDR3 protein
TRBV6-5	.	TRBJ1-1	.	TGTGCCAGCAGGGCAGGGATGAACACTGAAGCTTTCTTT	CASRAGMNTEAFF
TRBV18	.	TRBJ1-1	.	TGTGCCAGCTCACCACTGTCCCCGGGCACTGAAGCTTTCTTT	CASSPLSPGTEAFF
TRBV6-4	.	TRBJ2-4	.	TGTGCCAGCAGTGACGAGGAGGCCTTCAAAAACATTCAGTACTTC	CASSDEEAFKNIQYF
TRBV18	.	TRBJ1-3	.	TGTGCCAGCTCACCAGGACAGCGAAACACCATATATTTT	CASSPGQRNTIYF
TRBV18	.	TRBJ1-6	TRBD1	TGTGCCAGCTCACAACAGGGGGCTAATTCACCCCTCCACTTT	CASSQQGANSPLHF
TRBV6-5	.	TRBJ1-5	.	TGTGCCAGCAGTTACAGAGCTACCAATCAGCCCCAGCATTTT	CASSYRATNQPQHF
TRBV5-1	.	TRBJ2-1	TRBD2	TGCGCCGGAGATGATGAGAGACTAGCGGCCTACAATGAGCAGTTCTTC	CAGDDERLAAYNEQFF
TRBV5-6	.	TRBJ2-7	.	TGTGCCAGCAGCTTTCTGTCCGGCTACGAGCAGTACTTC	CASSFLSGYEQYF
TRBV6-5	.	TRBJ2-3	.	TGTGCCAGCAGTTACTCGAAGGCTAGCGGCACAGATACGCAGTATTTT	CASSYSKASGTDTQYF
TRBV15	.	TRBJ2-5	TRBD2	TGTGCCACCAGCAGAGTGGTAGCGGGAGAGACCCAGTACTTC	CATSRVVAGETQYF
TRBV4-2	.	TRBJ2-3	.	TGTGCCAGCAGCCAAGATCCCGCCCGGGCAGATACGCAGTATTTT	CASSQDPARADTQYF
TRBV7-3	.	TRBJ2-1	TRBD2	TGTGCCAGCAGCCTAACACCCCCTAGCGGGAACAATGAGCAGTTCTTC	CASSLTPPSGNNEQFF
TRBV18	once	TRBJ2-1	.	TGTGCCAGCTCACGGGACTTGAGCTCCTACAATGAGCAGTTCTTC	CASSRDLSSYNEQFF